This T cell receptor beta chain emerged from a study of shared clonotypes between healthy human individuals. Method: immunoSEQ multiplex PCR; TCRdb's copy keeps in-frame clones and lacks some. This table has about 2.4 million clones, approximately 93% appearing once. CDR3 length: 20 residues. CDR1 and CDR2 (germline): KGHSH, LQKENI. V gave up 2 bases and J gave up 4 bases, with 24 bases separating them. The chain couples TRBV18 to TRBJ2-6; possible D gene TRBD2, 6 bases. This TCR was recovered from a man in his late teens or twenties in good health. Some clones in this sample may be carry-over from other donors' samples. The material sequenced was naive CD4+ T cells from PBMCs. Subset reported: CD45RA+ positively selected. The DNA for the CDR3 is TGTGCCAGCTCACCAGTCTCGGTGGAGGGACCCCCGGCCGGGGCCAACGTCCTGACTTTC. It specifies CASSPVSVEGPPAGANVLTF.